This passage covers 13 T cell receptor beta chains from one sample sequenced in a study of neurological immune-mediated disorders. A single record per CDR3 protein comes from TCRdb applying MiXCR to the 5' RACE reads. The sample shows roughly 100,000 distinct CDR3 sequences, around 3.3% of them seen only once. Source material: PBMCs. Receptors originate from a woman younger than 35 with multiple sclerosis.

The sample holds many counts of this clonotype. This chain connects TRBV7-2 to TRBJ1-1; a possible D gene is TRBD1 (6 bases). This CDR3 region has 14 residues. V lost 5 bases to trimming and J lost 4 bases, with 14 bases between them. Germline V lookup: CDR1 SGHTA, CDR2 FQGNSA. CDR3 DNA sequence: TGTGCCAGCAGCCCCGGACAGCCATTCACTGAAGCTTTCTTT. Residues: CASSPGQPFTEAFF. Drawing the rest from reference TRBV7-2 and TRBJ1-1, the complete variable domain is GAGVSQSPSNKVTEKGKDVELRCDPISGHTALYWYRQSLGQGLEFLIYFQGNSAPDKSGLPSDRFSAERTGGSVSTLTIQRTQQEDSAVYLCASSPGQPFTEAFFGQGTRLTVV.

This clonotype has at least ten counts. CDR3 DNA sequence: TGTGCCAGCAGGACCGGGACAGGGGGTCCCGGGGAGCTGTTTTTT. Translation: CASRTGTGGPGELFF. The chain carries TRBV6-6 and TRBJ2-2, with 11 bases lining up with TRBD1. Trimming cost V 6 bases and J 6 bases; bases outside gene matches: 6. Germline-derived CDR1 and CDR2 are MNHNY and SVGAGI (reference sequence). The CDR3 length is 15 residues.

This clonotype was observed at least ten times. The chain couples TRBV6-1 to TRBJ1-5, with TRBD1 identical over 7 bases. The CDR3 covers 15 residues. The germline V gene encodes CDR1 MNHNS and CDR2 SASEGT. With V trimmed by 4 bases and J by 3 bases, 6 bases remained unmatched. The CDR3 DNA is TGTGCCAGCAGTGGTTGGGACAGCCCCAATCAGCCCCAGCATTTT. Its protein is CASSGWDSPNQPQHF.

This clonotype appeared many times. The chain carries TRBV4-2 and TRBJ1-1; D is possibly TRBD1 (5 bases). V was shortened by 3 bases and J by 0 bases, with 5 bases between the two germline ends. This CDR3 comprises 13 residues. In germline, CDR1 is LGHNA, CDR2 YNFKEQ. DNA for the CDR3: TGTGCCAGCAGCCAGGGGGTGAACACTGAAGCTTTCTTT. This encodes CASSQGVNTEAFF.

This chain connects TRBV28 to TRBJ1-2; D not certain. Germline V gene data show CDR1 as MDHEN and CDR2 as SYDVKM. CDR3 length: 15 residues. V was clipped by 2 bases and J by 2 bases, with 12 bases between them. The CDR3 sequence: CASSLAQEANYGYTF. DNA of the CDR3: TGTGCCAGCAGTTTAGCCCAGGAAGCCAACTATGGCTACACCTTC.

This clonotype appeared a few times. This rearrangement joins TRBV28 to TRBJ1-2; 9 nucleotides line up with TRBD1. Per germline, CDR1 MDHEN and CDR2 SYDVKM. J gave up 2 bases and V 6 bases, and 7 bases lay outside the gene matches. The CDR3 runs to 15 residues. As DNA, the CDR3 is TGTGCCAGCAGATGGACAGGGGCGGAGAACTATGGCTACACCTTC. Translated: CASRWTGAENYGYTF.

The rearrangement joins TRBV12-3 or TRBV12-4 to TRBJ2-1; weak D call: TRBD2 (6 bases). V was clipped by 3 bases and J by 2 bases, with 11 bases between them. The CDR3 sequence is 15 residues long. The CDR3 coding sequence is TGTGCCAGCAGTTTCGGGAGTCCCCCCTACAATGAGCAGTTCTTC. Protein: CASSFGSPPYNEQFF.

This clonotype was picked up many times. The CDR3 nucleotides are TGTGCCAGCAGGCCGGGACAGTTCAATCAGCCCCAGCATTTT. Translation gives CASRPGQFNQPQHF. The rearrangement links TRBV28 to TRBJ1-5, with 7 positions matching TRBD1. The CDR3 sequence is 14 residues long. Per germline, CDR1 MDHEN and CDR2 SYDVKM. The trim removed 6 bases at V and 3 bases at J, leaving 5 bases unmatched.

Many counts were recorded for this clonotype. This chain connects TRBV12-3 or TRBV12-4 to TRBJ1-6; tentative D call: TRBD1 (6 bases). Trimming took 7 bases from V and 8 from J, leaving 15 bases between them. CDR3 size: 14 residues. The CDR3: CASTPPDRYSPLHF. In DNA form, the CDR3 reads TGTGCCAGCACCCCGCCGGACAGATATTCACCCCTCCACTTT.

This clonotype was counted at least ten times. J is TRBJ1-5 and V is TRBV5-1, with a weak D call TRBD1 (5 bases). The CDR3 sequence is 16 residues long. Trimming pared 4 bases from V and 0 bases from J, leaving 14 bases between. The germline V gene has CDR1 SGHRS and CDR2 YFSETQ. The CDR3 loop is CASSLMGGDSNQPQHF. As DNA, the CDR3 is TGCGCCAGCAGCCTAATGGGGGGGGATAGCAATCAGCCCCAGCATTTT. The variable domain in full, with the rest retrieved from reference TRBV5-1 and TRBJ1-5, is KAGVTQTPRYLIKTRGQQVTLSCSPISGHRSVSWYQQTPGQGLQFLFEYFSETQRNKGNFPGRFSGRQFSNSRSEMNVSTLELGDSALYLCASSLMGGDSNQPQHFGDGTRLSIL.

This clonotype was recorded at least ten times. J is TRBJ2-5 and V is TRBV5-6, with D maybe TRBD2 (6 bases). Germline V gives CDR1 SGHDT, CDR2 YYEEEE. This CDR3 is 14 amino acids long. Between the trimmed V and J ends, which lost 2 bases and 9 bases, there was a span of 17 bases. The CDR3 protein is CASSLLAGSQSQYF. As DNA, the CDR3 is TGTGCCAGCAGCTTATTGGCGGGGAGTCAGTCCCAGTACTTC. The variable domain in full, completed from reference TRBV5-6 and TRBJ2-5, reads DAGVTQSPTHLIKTRGQQVTLRCSPKSGHDTVSWYQQALGQGPQFIFQYYEEEERQRGNFPDRFSGHQFPNYSSELNVNALLLGDSALYLCASSLLAGSQSQYFGPGTRLLVL.

The table lists this clonotype with a few counts. The chain has TRBV18 and TRBJ2-1; possibly TRBD1 for D (5 bases). CDR3 length equals 14 residues. The V gene's germline CDR1 is KGHSH and CDR2 LQKENI. The V gene lost 6 bases and the J gene lost 2 bases, with 11 bases spanning the gap. The CDR3 protein is CASSQGVAYNEQFF. CDR3 bases: TGTGCCAGCTCTCAGGGTGTTGCCTACAATGAGCAGTTCTTC. Looking up the rest from reference TRBV18 and TRBJ2-1 gives the full variable domain: NAGVMQNPRHLVRRRGQEARLRCSPMKGHSHVYWYRQLPEEGLKFMVYLQKENIIDESGMPKERFSAEFPKEGPSILRIQQVVRGDSAAYFCASSQGVAYNEQFFGPGTRLTVL.

This rearrangement joins TRBV18 to TRBJ1-1, with D possibly being TRBD1 (5 bases). Trimming took 3 bases from V and 4 from J, leaving 18 bases between them. The CDR3 contains 16 residues. The germline CDR1 and CDR2 sequences are KGHSH and LQKENI. CDR3 nucleotides: TGTGCCAGCTCACCTGTCCATTTGGGGGGATTCACTGAAGCTTTCTTT. This codes for CASSPVHLGGFTEAFF.